This T cell receptor (beta chain) stems from a study of blood T cell repertoires in COVID-19. At the level of the study: From the United States, Italy and Spain came samples of acute and convalescent COVID-19. PBMCs, B-cell-depleted T cells, or T cells provided the cDNA or gDNA that made up the material.

Per the study methods: Reference gene primers were amplified, and this amplification served to estimate nucleated cell counts. TCRdb's table, derived via immunoSEQ multiplex PCR, lists solely in-frame clones and lacks some. V, J and clone size are taken as reported in that table, and D and trimming were inferred from the DNA itself. The profile shows 140,000 or so clones, 84% of them singletons. The CDR3 spans 14 residues. Germline V CDR1 and CDR2: SGHRS, YFSETQ. Trimming at V came to 3 bases and at J to 8 bases, leaving 10 bases not matched to a gene. Sequenced sample: peripheral blood. The V call is TRBV5-1, the J call TRBJ1-2; 7 nucleotides line up with TRBD1. The TCR was taken from a human donor in a cohort sampled during active COVID-19. The DNA for the CDR3 is TGCGCCAGCAGCTCTTCGACCTACAGGGGAGGCTACACCTTC. It yields the protein CASSSSTYRGGYTF.